This T cell receptor beta chain was captured in a study of regulatory T cells in long-lasting Graves disease. Across the whole study: The term persistent Graves' disease signified upward of 5 years on antithyroid drugs with positive TSH receptor antibodies.

Per germline, CDR1 SGHVS and CDR2 FNYEAQ. J gave up 9 bases and V 4 bases, and 5 bases lay outside the gene matches. This CDR3 contains 14 residues. Findings of the study overall: Fewer public clonotypes were shared by new patients (around 960) than by persistent patients (roughly 2,500). The study found lower TCR diversity in persistent Graves' patients than in newly diagnosed ones.

With respect to this clonotype: Its matching antigen is unknown.

Time point denoted: persistent/refractory GD, antithyroid drugs over 5 years with positive TRAb. PBMC RNA was the source of the TCR library. Guidelines of the American Thyroid Association were used to diagnose Graves' disease. Libraries of TCR beta came from iRepertoire HTBI primers plus Arm-PCR of CDR3 regions. TCRdb reprocessed the multiplex PCR reads via MiXCR and lists one record per CDR3 protein. Counted here are approximately 400,000 distinct CDR3 sequences, around 21% occurring once; the ten biggest clones make up less than 25%. This rearrangement joins TRBV7-6 to TRBJ2-1; TRBD1 aligns across 11 bases. The sequence came from a female donor with Graves disease. Material: peripheral blood mononuclear cells (PBMCs), obtained when the disease was refractory, from a patient treated with antithyroid drugs. CDR3 residues: CASSWDRGGGEQFF. CDR3 sequence (DNA): TGTGCCAGCAGCTGGGACAGGGGGGGGGGTGAGCAGTTCTTC.